Listed below are T cell receptor beta chains from one sample, sequenced in a study of blood T cell repertoires in COVID-19. Method: immunoSEQ multiplex PCR; TCRdb's copy keeps in-frame clones and lacks some. The sample includes around 180,000 clones, more than 85% seen only once; the top ten take 2.9%. Material: peripheral blood. These receptors originate from a woman between 25 and 40 years old with active or convalescent COVID-19. The CDR3 runs from the conserved cysteine through the conserved F or W. Fields, in order: J gene, V gene, clone size, D gene, CDR3 protein, CDR3 DNA. A D gene is named only where the DNA matches it firmly. Size is stated for part of the rows, as once, few or many counts, or as a class when the clone is expanded.

J: TRBJ2-1
V: TRBV18
size: .
D: TRBD2
CDR3: CASSPDQGGSNEQFF
DNA: TGTGCCAGCTCACCTGACCAGGGAGGGTCGAATGAGCAGTTCTTC

J: TRBJ1-3
V: TRBV4-1
size: .
D: TRBD1
CDR3: CASSLPHRGAGNTIYF
DNA: TGCGCCAGCAGCCTACCCCACAGGGGTGCCGGAAACACCATATATTTT

J: TRBJ2-7
V: TRBV19
size: .
D: TRBD1
CDR3: CASSITGTGPYEQYF
DNA: TGTGCCAGTAGTATAACCGGGACAGGGCCCTACGAGCAGTACTTC

J: TRBJ1-1
V: TRBV10-1
size: .
D: .
CDR3: CASSESANTEAFF
DNA: TGCGCCAGCAGTGAGTCGGCGAACACTGAAGCTTTCTTT

J: TRBJ2-5
V: TRBV29-1
size: .
D: .
CDR3: CSVVGGGPGWGETQYF
DNA: TGCAGCGTTGTCGGAGGCGGCCCCGGCTGGGGTGAGACCCAGTACTTC

J: TRBJ1-1
V: TRBV5-1
size: .
D: .
CDR3: CASSLSQGLSAFF
DNA: TGCGCCAGCAGCTTATCACAGGGTCTCTCAGCTTTCTTT

J: TRBJ1-1
V: TRBV5-6
size: .
D: .
CDR3: CASSLGRLNTEAFF
DNA: TGTGCCAGCAGCTTGGGGCGGCTCAACACTGAAGCTTTCTTT

J: TRBJ2-5
V: TRBV24-1
size: .
D: TRBD1
CDR3: CATRGTGLQETQYF
DNA: TGTGCCACAAGAGGGACAGGATTACAAGAGACCCAGTACTTC

J: TRBJ1-2
V: TRBV28
size: .
D: TRBD1
CDR3: CASARGQEIYGYTF
DNA: TGTGCCAGCGCACGTGGACAGGAAATTTATGGCTACACCTTC

J: TRBJ2-7
V: TRBV5-1
size: .
D: TRBD1
CDR3: CASSLEGAGYEQYF
DNA: TGCGCCAGCAGCTTGGAGGGGGCTGGCTACGAGCAGTACTTC

J: TRBJ2-1
V: TRBV15
size: .
D: .
CDR3: CATAGATYSYNEQFF
DNA: TGTGCCACAGCAGGGGCGACCTACTCCTACAATGAGCAGTTCTTC

J: TRBJ2-7
V: TRBV7-9
size: .
D: TRBD2
CDR3: CASRGGEYEQYF
DNA: TGTGCCAGCAGGGGGGGGGAGTACGAGCAGTACTTC

J: TRBJ1-5
V: TRBV15
size: once
D: .
CDR3: CATSRGDGAARLPQHF
DNA: TGTGCCACCAGCAGAGGGGATGGGGCGGCGCGTTTACCCCAGCATTTT

J: TRBJ1-4
V: TRBV28
size: .
D: .
CDR3: CASSLQATEKLFF
DNA: TGTGCCAGCAGTTTACAGGCGACTGAAAAACTGTTTTTT

J: TRBJ1-6
V: TRBV5-4
size: once
D: TRBD1
CDR3: CASRPDRGNSPLHF
DNA: TGTGCCAGCAGACCCGACAGGGGAAATTCACCCCTCCACTTT

J: TRBJ2-7
V: TRBV4-2
size: .
D: .
CDR3: CASSHSTSNEQYF
DNA: TGTGCCAGCAGCCATTCCACTAGTAACGAGCAGTACTTC

J: TRBJ2-1
V: TRBV25-1
size: .
D: .
CDR3: CASSDPTGPNEQFF
DNA: TGTGCCAGCAGTGACCCCACAGGGCCCAATGAGCAGTTCTTC

J: TRBJ2-2
V: TRBV28
size: .
D: TRBD1
CDR3: CASRPQQGGVAGELFF
DNA: TGTGCCAGCAGGCCTCAACAGGGGGGCGTCGCCGGGGAGCTGTTTTTT

J: TRBJ1-2
V: TRBV6-5
size: few
D: .
CDR3: CASSPGLSRGYTF
DNA: TGTGCCAGCAGCCCCGGGTTATCGAGAGGCTACACCTTC

J: TRBJ2-5
V: TRBV5-4
size: .
D: .
CDR3: CASSFRLRRNQETQYF
DNA: TGTGCCAGCAGCTTTCGACTGAGGAGAAATCAAGAGACCCAGTACTTC

J: TRBJ1-1
V: TRBV10-1
size: .
D: .
CDR3: CASRLQVDTEAFF
DNA: TGCGCCAGCAGGCTACAGGTCGACACTGAAGCTTTCTTT

J: TRBJ2-7
V: TRBV28
size: few
D: TRBD2
CDR3: CASSRGTSGTYEQYF
DNA: TGTGCCAGCAGTCGCGGGACTAGCGGTACCTACGAGCAGTACTTC

J: TRBJ1-2
V: TRBV6-5
size: .
D: .
CDR3: CASSRANYGYTF
DNA: TGTGCCAGCAGTAGAGCTAACTATGGCTACACCTTC

J: TRBJ2-1
V: TRBV3-1/TRBV3-2
size: .
D: TRBD1
CDR3: CASSQDRTGGGRNEQFF
DNA: TGTGCCAGCAGCCAAGATCGGACAGGGGGCGGTCGTAATGAGCAGTTCTTC

J: TRBJ2-2
V: TRBV3-1/TRBV3-2
size: .
D: TRBD1
CDR3: CASSFYRGRTGELFF
DNA: TGTGCCAGCAGCTTCTACAGGGGACGCACCGGGGAGCTGTTTTTT

J: TRBJ1-5
V: TRBV6-6
size: .
D: TRBD1
CDR3: CASSSGQDYSNQPQHF
DNA: TGTGCCAGCAGCTCCGGACAGGACTATAGCAATCAGCCCCAGCATTTT

J: TRBJ1-2
V: TRBV6-6
size: .
D: TRBD1
CDR3: CASRDTGTGRYGYTF
DNA: TGTGCCAGCAGGGATACCGGGACAGGACGCTATGGCTACACCTTC

J: TRBJ1-1
V: TRBV7-9
size: .
D: TRBD1
CDR3: CASSQTTGSTEAFF
DNA: TGTGCCAGCAGCCAAACGACAGGGAGCACTGAAGCTTTCTTT

J: TRBJ1-1
V: TRBV14
size: .
D: .
CDR3: CASSRGTHNTEAFF
DNA: TGTGCCAGCAGCCGCGGAACACACAACACTGAAGCTTTCTTT

J: TRBJ2-1
V: TRBV5-1
size: .
D: .
CDR3: CASSLSGQPIIYNEQFF
DNA: TGCGCCAGCAGCTTATCGGGACAACCTATTATCTACAATGAGCAGTTCTTC

J: TRBJ1-5
V: TRBV5-1
size: .
D: .
CDR3: CASSPGGAAGQPQHF
DNA: TGCGCCAGCAGTCCTGGGGGGGCAGCGGGTCAGCCCCAGCATTTT

J: TRBJ1-2
V: TRBV19
size: .
D: .
CDR3: CASALGLHGYTF
DNA: TGTGCCAGTGCCCTGGGACTACATGGCTACACCTTC

J: TRBJ2-3
V: TRBV6-5
size: .
D: .
CDR3: CASSHQRNTDTQYF
DNA: TGTGCCAGCAGTCATCAGAGGAACACAGATACGCAGTATTTT

J: TRBJ1-1
V: TRBV12-3/TRBV12-4
size: .
D: TRBD1
CDR3: CASSDRGNTEAFF
DNA: TGTGCCAGCAGTGACAGGGGTAACACTGAAGCTTTCTTT

J: TRBJ2-2
V: TRBV13
size: .
D: TRBD1
CDR3: CASSGGTGVTGELFF
DNA: TGTGCCAGCAGCGGCGGGACAGGGGTCACCGGGGAGCTGTTTTTT